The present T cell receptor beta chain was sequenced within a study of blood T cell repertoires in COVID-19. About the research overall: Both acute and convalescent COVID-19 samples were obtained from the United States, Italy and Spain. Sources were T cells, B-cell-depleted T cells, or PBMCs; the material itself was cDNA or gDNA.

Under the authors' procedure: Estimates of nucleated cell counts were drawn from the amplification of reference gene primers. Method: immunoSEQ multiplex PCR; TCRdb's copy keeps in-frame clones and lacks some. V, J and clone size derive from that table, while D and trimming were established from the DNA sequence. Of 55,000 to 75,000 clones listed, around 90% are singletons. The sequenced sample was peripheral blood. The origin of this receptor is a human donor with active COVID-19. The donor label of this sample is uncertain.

Here the CDR3 DNA reads TGTGCCAGCAGCCCCCGACAGAATCAGCCCCAGCATTTT. This codes for CASSPRQNQPQHF. J is TRBJ1-5 and V is TRBV3-1 (or the pseudogene TRBV3-2), with D perhaps TRBD1 (5 bases). The germline gives CDR1 LGHDT, CDR2 YNNKEL (reference sequence). V lost 4 bases and J lost 4, with 8 bases in between. CDR3 length equals 13 residues.